One sample yielded the 3 T cell receptor beta chains listed below, sequenced in a study of identical twins. TCRdb used MiXCR to reprocess the 5' RACE reads, holding one entry per CDR3 protein. This table holds 200,000 to 250,000 distinct CDR3 sequences, 6% to 8.5% found once. These same records also appear under a second study, on yellow fever vaccine responses in identical twins.

Material: CD8+ T cells sorted from blood. The receptor source for this set is a woman aged 18-29 years in good health.

This clonotype was recorded many times. The rearrangement uses TRBV4-1 and TRBJ1-5; possibly TRBD1 for D (5 bases). The CDR3 sequence is 16 residues long. CDR1 is MGHRA and CDR2 is YSYEKL in the germline V gene. Trimming removed 0 bases from V and 3 bases from J, with 12 bases in between. The CDR3 DNA is TGCGCCAGCAGCCAAGAGTGGGGCAGCCTCAATCAGCCCCAGCATTTT. As protein: CASSQEWGSLNQPQHF.

This clonotype came up many times. Written as DNA, the CDR3 is TGTGCCAGCAGCCCACTACCGGGACAGGGGCACGAGACCCAGTACTTC. This sequence encodes CASSPLPGQGHETQYF. This rearrangement joins TRBV28 to TRBJ2-5; 10 bases are a match to TRBD1. The germline V gene has CDR1 MDHEN and CDR2 SYDVKM. With V trimmed by 6 bases and J by 5 bases, 12 bases remained unmatched. The CDR3 covers 16 residues.

V gene TRBV20-1 combines with J gene TRBJ2-7; D not certain. Germline assignment: CDR1 DFQATT and CDR2 SNEGSKA (reference sequence). V lost 6 bases, J lost 2 bases, and 14 bases lay in between. CDR3 length: 13 amino acids. The CDR3 region has the DNA TGCAGTGCACACCAGCAGGCACCCTACGAGCAGTACTTC. Amino acids: CSAHQQAPYEQYF.